The entry below gives a single T cell receptor beta chain sequence along with its context. The specificity of this receptor is unknown. Per-base qualities were not stored, and no clone one base away is much larger. In the same sample, other DNA sequences code for this CDR3. Libraries were made using the immunoSEQ multiplex PCR assay. The multiplex PCR relied on a mix of 60 forward primers for TCR Vbeta segments and 13 reverse primers for TCR Jbeta segments. The CDR3 region of rearranged TCR beta genes was amplified from genomic DNA with a multiplex PCR assay. On the Illumina HiSeq System, the amplified TCR beta libraries were sequenced as 87-base-pair reads. On the authors' methods: In a later analysis, 70 million to 95 million unique TCR beta chains were counted across the 666 repertoires, and around 10 million of these chains were shared by at least two donors. To remove PCR and sequencing errors, raw reads were error-corrected and collapsed into unique sequences using a nearest-neighbor algorithm that merged closely related sequences. To assign V, D and J gene segments, CDR3 sequences were aligned to IMGT reference sequences. For a sequence to be retained, a match of at least six nucleotides to both a V gene segment and a J gene segment was required. A rearrangement counted as productive if the CDR3 had no stop codons and remained in frame with V and J, and every other rearrangement counted as non-productive. Following IMGT convention, CDR3 was defined as the stretch from the second conserved V-encoded cysteine up to the conserved J-encoded phenylalanine. In an earlier analysis of just under 600 of the donors, sequences lacking an unambiguous match to a single V gene segment were excluded. An earlier analysis of over 450 of the donors classified V segments as functional when productive rearrangements were above 56.7% and as segregating when the standard deviation between donors was above 5%. A statistical classification framework was built for diagnosing cytomegalovirus status from the catalog of TCR beta chain sequences. In a later analysis, V and J genes were assigned by comparing TCR nucleotide sequences against IMGT/GENE-DB human TR gene sequences. In a later analysis, CDR3 sequences and most-parsimonious VDJ recombination scenarios were assigned using the TCRdist pipeline. A later analysis defined each TCR beta chain by its CDR3 amino acid sequence plus V-gene family, and excluded reads lacking a unique V-gene family. To address suspected cross-contamination and a sequencing artifact, a later analysis removed some 620 highly shared, low-generation-probability nucleotide sequences. For each public chain, a later analysis derived a clonal expansion index from normalized ranks of inferred template counts within each repertoire. Generation probabilities in a later analysis came from a VDJ recombination model fitted to out-of-frame rearrangements, and those results were checked against IGoR. In a later analysis, TCR-TCR, TCR-HLA and TCR-CMV co-occurrence was scored with hypergeometric tests, and a repertoire-size bias correction was applied to TCR pairs. False discovery rates were estimated in a later analysis by permuting HLA or CMV assignments 20 times. In a later analysis, co-occurring TCRs were grouped using DBSCAN, and TCRdist sequence similarity was added for clustering within HLA-allele-positive subsets. Repertoires with fewer than 30,000 or more than 120,000 public chains were left out of co-occurrence clustering, as were four to six repertoires with anomalous nucleotide sharing. TCRdb carries this immuneACCESS record with in-frame sequences only. Its versions omit some clonotypes, under half of them owing to an unresolved V gene in the studies checked, with the rest unexplained. D and trimming were read from the DNA, whereas the V and J calls and clone size are those reported in that table. For this sample the table gives about 150,000 clones, of which about 85% were detected only once. The top ten constitute about 2.4% of the sample.

This specimen comes from a study of cytomegalovirus exposure and HLA in healthy donors (dated by TCRdb to about 2017). Regarding the research as a whole: An earlier analysis of approximately 600 of the donors reported roughly 300 Gb of sequence data and around 120 million unique TCR beta sequences from approximately 180 million T cells. An early release covering 550 to 700 HLA-typed donors comprised 250 to 350 gigabases of sequencing data and roughly 86 million unique TCR sequences. Among the roughly 400 genotyped donors, approximately 76% belonged to the genetic ancestry cluster associated with self-reported Caucasian donors. The aim of the study was to test whether cataloging public T cell receptors could identify signatures of past pathogen exposure. The study profiled the T cell repertoires of 666 subjects by immunosequencing and related them to cytomegalovirus serostatus. A separate validation cohort of approximately 130 different subjects was used in addition to the roughly 700-subject first cohort. High-throughput TCR immunosequencing, statistical association of individual TCRs with disease status, and machine learning were combined to predict cytomegalovirus infection status. A later analysis re-examined previously published TCR beta repertoires from just over 650 donors and added high-resolution HLA genotyping to investigate patterns of TCR occurrence. In the later analysis, no new phenotypic data were used to find candidate immune exposures; instead, reliance was placed on TCR beta sequences and their occurrence across donors. An earlier analysis of fewer than 700 of the donors applied high-throughput TCR beta sequencing to assess whether each TCR beta V gene segment acted as functional or pseudogenic. Alongside the repertoire data, information on donor age, sex, ethnicity and CMV serostatus was compiled. In a later genetic analysis, genome-wide SNP genotypes for about 65% of the roughly 670 donors were used, and that subset was treated as a discovery cohort. Every discovery cohort repertoire had been produced on one sequencing platform. Class I and class II HLA loci were covered by the typing at four-digit resolution. The number of donors typed differed by locus, with roughly 629-640 for A, B, C, DRB1 and DQB1, 522 for DQA1, over 600 for DPA1, and 450 to 480 for DPB1. About five DR-DQ haplotypes were treated as single units for association and clustering because of strong linkage in the cohort. Across roughly 420 genotyped donors of the cohort, an average of approximately 240,000 unique TCR beta nucleotide sequences per donor were sequenced, and about a sixth of those sequences were non-productive.

From the cysteine up to the phenylalanine, the CDR3 has a length of 11 residues. CDR3 DNA is the only sequence kept; it has 33 bases, read in frame from the first base. Between the V and J ends, shortened by 7 bases and 4 bases respectively, the junction contains 7 bases. Reading the germline V gene gives CDR1 MNHEY and CDR2 SVGAGI. Overall study outcomes, separate from this receptor: A further reported finding was that TCR beta sequences accurately predicted the HLA-A and HLA-B alleles for most subjects in the first cohort. According to a later analysis, TCR association rates differed among HLA loci, with DRB1 alleles showing the most associated TCRs and HLA-C alleles showing the fewest. In a later genetic analysis, fewer N-insertions in productive TCRs were reported among donors in an Asian-associated ancestry cluster than the approximately 630-donor mean. In a later analysis, HLA-associated TCR beta chains showed more clonal expansion and lower generation probabilities than non-associated chains that were equally common. In a later genetic analysis, a missense DCLRE1C variant was associated with V-gene and J-gene trimming of TCR beta chains, and the association was replicated in an independent cohort. Some IMGT-functional V segments, including TRBV6-2 and TRBV6-3, could not be told apart with the 87-base-pair reads, so those segments were excluded. In this cohort, only TCR beta chains were sequenced, and detectable features were limited by the absence of alpha or paired-chain data. Because HLA typing was unavailable for some donors at each locus, only the typed subset was used in association tests. The sequencing pipeline was judged likely to have produced a cluster of highly shared sequence variants as a technical artifact. The authors suggested that the approach could potentially be extended to other disease states and immunological phenotypes. While some public TCRs were present in many individuals, most TCR sequences turned up only very rarely across donors. Presence/absence analyses assumed roughly uniform sequencing depth across donors, an assumption that may not hold. About 17 rarely observed V segments, including chromosome 9 orphons, were excluded from the earlier analysis of several hundred of the donors because counts were too low. A total of fewer than 200 TCR beta chains were listed by the study as associated with cytomegalovirus. In a later analysis, most CMV-associated TCR beta chains were found to appear HLA-restricted, with HLA associations seemingly driven largely by CMV exposure. Broadly in line with IMGT annotations, most TCR beta V segments showed up in productive rearrangements about 87% or about 30% of the time in an earlier analysis of several hundred of the donors. Correlated functional status among segregating V segments might be attributable to linkage disequilibrium, but an unknown experimental factor could not be ruled out. Assigning TCR associations to individual alleles was difficult when HLA alleles, especially DR and DQ, strongly co-occurred. In vitro tests confirmed that a few of the cytomegalovirus-associated TCR beta chains recognize cytomegalovirus antigens. The only immune exposure information available for the cohort was CMV serostatus. At a false discovery rate of 0.05, a later analysis linked roughly 17,000 TCR beta sequences to specific HLA alleles. The classifier was reported to diagnose cytomegalovirus status with high specificity and sensitivity in both the original cohort and the validation cohort. According to a later analysis, parvovirus B19, influenza, CMV and Epstein-Barr virus appeared linked to several top co-occurrence clusters.

The cohort comprised under 700 healthy bone marrow donors. Cohort members were all nominally healthy when sampled, although unrecorded immune exposures were likely present. The donor was CMV seropositive and was included in the group of about 290 seropositive cohort members. A peripheral blood sample was collected from each donor, and TCR beta sequencing was performed on peripheral blood mononuclear cells. The Qiagen DNeasy Blood Extraction Kit was used to extract genomic DNA from the blood cell samples. This sequence uses TRBV6-5 and TRBJ1-1, with the D gene not clear enough to name. This receptor was obtained from a man aged 25 to 45 in good health and CMV-seropositive. The source material was PBMCs. The CDR3 is CASTGGTEAFF. The DNA sequence is as follows: TGTGCCAGCACCGGCGGCACTGAAGCTTTCTTT.